The clone carrying this T cell receptor (beta chain) was seen at least ten times. Its antigen is unknown. Time point indicated: newly diagnosed GD, antithyroid drugs for less than 3 months. The TCR library was prepared using RNA isolated from PBMCs. The length of the CDR3 is 14 residues. The germline V gene has CDR1 MDHEN and CDR2 SYDVKM. V was clipped by 6 bases and J by 7 bases, with 18 bases between them. These data belong to a study of regulatory T cells in long-lasting Graves disease. Study-wide points: Whereas new patients shared 870 or so public clonotypes, persistent patients shared more, at 2,500 to 3,500.

Combining iRepertoire HTBI primers with Arm-PCR of CDR3 regions, the authors built TCR beta libraries. In the study's own analysis: Taken together, the samples had roughly 63 TRBV and around 14 TRBJ segments identified. TCRdb independently ran MiXCR on the multiplex PCR reads; one entry per CDR3 protein. V and J calls and clone size were set by TCRdb, not the authors. The sample yields roughly 430,000 distinct CDR3 sequences, 16% seen once. This sample also belongs to another study, concerning T cells in Graves' hyperthyroidism and ophthalmopathy. As that report states: Patients were excluded for uncontrolled infection, other autoimmune disease, pregnancy or lactation. Most clonotypes expanded in thyroid above 0.001 were likewise present in blood.

This receptor was taken from a woman in her thirties with Graves disease. The chain is built from TRBV28 and TRBJ1-1, with D possibly TRBD1 on 6 matching bases. Specimen: peripheral blood mononuclear cells (PBMCs), collected at new diagnosis, from a patient treated with antithyroid drugs. CDR3 nucleotide sequence: TGTGCCAGCAGCAGGGGAGGAGGGTTAGTTGAAGCTTTCTTT. Translation gives CASSRGGGLVEAFF.